This paragraph covers one TCR beta chain sequence. No antigen is known for it. Base qualities are not recorded, but no much larger clone differs from it by a single base. The trial excluded patients who had a history of autoimmune disease or who were on systemic immunosuppression. Peripheral blood for TCR sequencing was collected from all dose cohorts at baseline, on cycle 4 day 1, and on cycle 7 day 1. The samples were drawn from a first-in-human, open-label, multicenter phase I dose-escalation trial of ivuxolimab. Adults with locally advanced or metastatic melanoma, renal cell, hepatocellular, or head and neck squamous cell carcinoma were enrolled in the trial. CD4+ and CD8+ T cells were sorted separately from peripheral blood before TCR sequencing. This sample is drawn from a study of OX40 agonist ivuxolimab in advanced cancers. About the study as a whole: Ivuxolimab, which targeted the costimulatory receptor OX40 (CD134), was an agonistic, fully human IgG2 monoclonal antibody. Intravenous ivuxolimab was administered to patients every 2 weeks at six dose levels: 0.01, 0.1, 0.3, 1.5, 3 and 10 mg/kg. Of the approximately 54 patients in dose escalation, approximately 20 had hepatocellular carcinoma, around 15 had melanoma, 9 had renal cell carcinoma and 9 had head and neck cancer. In the dose-escalation cohort, 70% to 85% of patients were male, and the mean age was approximately 60 years, with a range of about 20 to 90. Prior anti-PD-1, anti-PD-L1 or anti-CTLA-4 therapy was permitted, and checkpoint inhibitors had been received by roughly 40% of dose-escalation patients. Partial responses occurred in three dose-escalation patients, of whom one had hepatocellular carcinoma and two had cutaneous melanoma. Peripheral TCRbeta sequencing aimed to test whether ivuxolimab altered TCR sequence diversity and caused clonal T-cell expansion. The monotherapy dose-escalation portion (N ≈ 52 patients) of the phase I ivuxolimab trial is reported in the paper. The investigation overall reported the following: Low levels of normalized T-cell clonal expansion were also shown by some nonresponding patients. In the 0.1-3.0 mg/kg groups, partial responders were among the patients with the lowest normalized peripheral clonal expansion, particularly in CD8+ T cells. On average, CD8+ T cells showed more expanded clones than CD4+ T cells after ivuxolimab. The antigen specificity of the clonally expanded peripheral T cells was not determined. Clonal expansion of both CD4+ and CD8+ blood T cells was observed from baseline to week 6 at doses 0.1 to 3.0 mg/kg.

To sequence the TCRbeta CDR3 region, genomic DNA was isolated from the sorted cells. The immunoSEQ Assay was used for sequencing of TCRbeta CDR3 regions. TCRdb mirrors the immuneACCESS table, restricted to in-frame sequences. Some clones are absent from its copies; in checked studies, under half trace to an unresolved V gene, and the reason for the others is unknown. The sample records 20,000 to 25,000 clones, under 90% of which are singletons. About 15% of the sample is held by the ten biggest clonotypes. Relative to germline, V is 2 bases shorter and J is 8 bases shorter, with 15 bases between their ends. From the cysteine up to the phenylalanine, the CDR3 has a length of 14 residues. Only the CDR3 DNA stays, 42 bases, in frame from base 1. From a lookup of the germline V gene, CDR1 and CDR2 are LGHNA and YNFKEQ.

This clonotype was obtained from an adult with an advanced solid tumor such as melanoma, head and neck, liver or kidney cancer. The sample was CD4+ or CD8+ T cells sorted from blood, taken in a trial of the OX40 agonist ivuxolimab. Here the chain combines TRBV4-2 and TRBJ1-1; confidence is insufficient to name the D gene. The CDR3 corresponds to CASSQFKAAKEAFF. The DNA sequence reads TGTGCCAGCAGCCAATTCAAGGCAGCGAAAGAAGCTTTCTTT.